The entry below gives a single T cell receptor (beta chain) sequence along with its context. Its specificity is not known. This specimen comes from a study of shared clonotypes between healthy human individuals. Study results and caveats: Some naive CD4 clonotypes, about 5%, turned up in common across several donors.

The investigators split CD4+ cells into a CD45RA+ naive subset and a CD45RA-negative memory subset. Deep-level assay runs were performed. Profiled with immunoSEQ multiplex PCR; TCRdb holds only in-frame clones, not every one. The sample lists about 1 million clones; 60% to 80% were seen once. Germline V gene sequence: CDR1 SGHNT, CDR2 YENEEA. Trimming pared 1 base from V and 6 bases from J, leaving 10 bases between. This CDR3 is 13 amino acids long. The sequencing sample was made of memory CD4+ T cells sorted from blood. The subset is: CD45RA-negative fraction. The rearrangement links TRBV11-3 to TRBJ2-7, with D perhaps TRBD2 (7 bases). The clonotype comes from a man between 18 and 29 years old in good health. In DNA, the CDR3 is TGTGCCAGCAGCTTAGGCGGGGGCGGCGAGCAGTACTTC. Protein sequence: CASSLGGGGEQYF.